One TCR beta chain is described in this entry. Antigen specificity is unknown. Looked up from germline, CDR1 is SGHDN and CDR2 is FVKESK. The germline V and J ends were trimmed by 0 bases and 3 bases, with 10 bases remaining between them. This CDR3 contains 15 residues. As for treatment: 19 received Ad26.COV2.S at low or high dose, single or two shots; roughly five received placebo; per-sample allocation not given. The study sampled participants on day 63 after the first vaccine or placebo injection. This Boston cohort included adults aged 18-55 years. Built on an Ad26 vector, the vaccine expressed Wuhan-strain SARS-CoV-2 spike. The data stem from a study of Ad26.COV2.S vaccination and SARS-CoV-2 variants. Study in general: Sample donor was a member of the COV1001 Ad26.COV2.S trial arm.

Sequencing was performed with immunoSEQ multiplex PCR; in TCRdb, only in-frame clones are kept and a portion is missing. The table includes more than 350,000 clones, 80% to 95% detected once. Findings and caveats of the study: Vaccine recipients and placebo recipients showed similar non-spike TCR breadth.

The chain joins TRBV14 to TRBJ2-3; no reliable D call. The origin of this receptor is a person between 18 and 65 years old who received the Ad26.COV2.S COVID-19 vaccine or a placebo. Sequencing was performed on peripheral blood, taken in a trial of Ad26.COV2.S vaccine versus placebo. CDR3 sequence: CASSQDHVRTDTQYF. The CDR3 DNA reads as TGTGCCAGCAGCCAAGACCATGTGCGAACAGATACGCAGTATTTT.